This TCR beta chain was documented in a study of cytomegalovirus exposure and HLA in healthy donors (dated by TCRdb to 2015 to 2018). With regard to the full study: The 666 repertoires of the first cohort and the 95 to 150 validation repertoires were produced on the same platform, according to a later analysis. The study aimed to test whether cataloging public T cell receptors could reveal signatures of past pathogen exposure. Along with the approximately 700-subject first cohort, a separate validation cohort of 120 different subjects was used. To predict cytomegalovirus infection status, the study brought together high-throughput TCR immunosequencing, statistical association of individual TCRs with disease status, and machine learning. Study-wide findings and limitations: While some public TCRs were present in many individuals, most TCR sequences turned up only very rarely across donors. A later analysis lacked HLA typing for the validation cohort, so it scored co-occurrence in that cohort across all 130 or so repertoires. A few of the identified cytomegalovirus-associated TCR beta chains were confirmed in vitro to be specific for cytomegalovirus antigens. In a later analysis, TCRs clustered in the first cohort were found to also tend to co-occur in the 120 or so validation repertoires, with 94% of cluster scores above 0. The classifier was reported to diagnose cytomegalovirus status with high specificity and sensitivity in both the original cohort and the validation cohort. The study gave a list of more than 150 TCR beta chains associated with cytomegalovirus. It was suggested by the authors that the approach could potentially be generalized to other disease states and immunological phenotypes.

For this clone: The antigen it recognizes is unknown. The input lacks base qualities; no much larger clone sits a single base away.

The CDR3 numbers 17 residues from cysteine through phenylalanine. Of the read, only the CDR3 DNA is kept; its 51 bases are in frame from base 1. V is trimmed back by 5 bases and J by 4 bases, and the junction contains 11 bases that no gene match accounts for. CDR1 and CDR2, per the germline V gene (reference sequence), are SEHNR and FQNEAQ. The donors belonged to the validation cohort of approximately 130 subjects, which was separate from the roughly 670-subject first cohort. The library was made by the immunoSEQ multiplex PCR assay. Per the authors' processing: To diagnose cytomegalovirus status from the catalog of TCR beta chain sequences, a statistical classification framework was built. What TCRdb holds here is the immuneACCESS table cut down to in-frame rearrangements. Part of the clones is not present; checked against another copy, under half of the missing clones reflect an unresolved V gene, and the others are unexplained. The V and J calls and the clone size are those of that table, but D and trimming were determined from the DNA. The sample yields about 240,000 clones; approximately 83% were counted once. The ten largest make up 0.95% to 1.5% of the sample.

The source of this sequence is a woman aged 25-40 years in good health and CMV-seropositive. Sequences were obtained from PBMCs. The chain uses TRBV7-9 and TRBJ1-2; 12 bases in the junction line up with TRBD1. The DNA reads TGTGCCAGCAGCCCTGGGTCCGGGACAGGGGGCGCCTATGGCTACACCTTC. This is translated as CASSPGSGTGGAYGYTF.